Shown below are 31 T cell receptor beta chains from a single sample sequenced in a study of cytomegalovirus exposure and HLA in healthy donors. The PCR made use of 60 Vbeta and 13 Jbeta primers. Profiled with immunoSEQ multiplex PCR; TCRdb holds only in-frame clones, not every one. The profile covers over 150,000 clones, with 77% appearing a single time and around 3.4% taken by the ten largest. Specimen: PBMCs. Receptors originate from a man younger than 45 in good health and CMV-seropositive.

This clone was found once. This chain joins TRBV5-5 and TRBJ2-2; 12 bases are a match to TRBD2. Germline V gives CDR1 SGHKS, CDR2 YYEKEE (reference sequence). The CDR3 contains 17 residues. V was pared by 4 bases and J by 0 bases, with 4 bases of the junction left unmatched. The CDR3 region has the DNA TGTGCCAGCAGCCACCGACTAGCGGGAGCGAACACCGGGGAGCTGTTTTTT. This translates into CASSHRLAGANTGELFF.

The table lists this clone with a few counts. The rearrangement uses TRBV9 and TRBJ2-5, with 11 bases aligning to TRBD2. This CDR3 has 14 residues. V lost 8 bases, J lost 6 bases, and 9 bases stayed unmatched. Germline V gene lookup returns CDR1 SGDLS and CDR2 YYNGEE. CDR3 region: CASTLAGGSKTQYF. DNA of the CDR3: TGTGCCAGTACCCTAGCGGGGGGTAGTAAGACCCAGTACTTC.

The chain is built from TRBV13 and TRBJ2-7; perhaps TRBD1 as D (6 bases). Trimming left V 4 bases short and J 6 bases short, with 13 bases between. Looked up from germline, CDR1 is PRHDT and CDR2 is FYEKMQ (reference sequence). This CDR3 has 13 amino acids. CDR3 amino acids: CASSWLGAGEQYF. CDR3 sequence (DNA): TGTGCCAGCAGCTGGCTGGGGGCCGGCGAGCAGTACTTC.

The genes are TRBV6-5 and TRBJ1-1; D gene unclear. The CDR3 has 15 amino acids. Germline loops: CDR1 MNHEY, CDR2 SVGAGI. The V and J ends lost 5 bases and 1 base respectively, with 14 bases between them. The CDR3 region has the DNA TGTGCCAGCAGTCATTCTGGGGAGGGGAACACTGAAGCTTTCTTT. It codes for CASSHSGEGNTEAFF.

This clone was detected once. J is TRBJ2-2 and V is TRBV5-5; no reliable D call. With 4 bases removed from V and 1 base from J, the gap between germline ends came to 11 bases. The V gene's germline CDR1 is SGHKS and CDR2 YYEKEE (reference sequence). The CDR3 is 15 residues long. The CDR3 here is CASSIDGVNTGELFF. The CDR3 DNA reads TGTGCCAGCAGCATCGACGGAGTGAACACCGGGGAGCTGTTTTTT.

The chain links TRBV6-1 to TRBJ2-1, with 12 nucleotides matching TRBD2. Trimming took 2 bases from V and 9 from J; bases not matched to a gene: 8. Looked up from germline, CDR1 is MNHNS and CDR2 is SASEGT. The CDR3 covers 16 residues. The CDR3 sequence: CASSEWGLAGGFEQFF. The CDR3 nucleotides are TGTGCCAGCAGTGAATGGGGTCTAGCGGGGGGGTTTGAGCAGTTCTTC.

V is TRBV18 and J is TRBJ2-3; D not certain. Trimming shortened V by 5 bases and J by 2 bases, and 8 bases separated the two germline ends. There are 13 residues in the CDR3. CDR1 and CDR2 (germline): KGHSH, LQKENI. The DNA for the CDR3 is TGTGCCAGCTCAGTAGACTTCACAGATACGCAGTATTTT. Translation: CASSVDFTDTQYF. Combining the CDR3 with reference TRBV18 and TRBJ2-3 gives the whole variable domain NAGVMQNPRHLVRRRGQEARLRCSPMKGHSHVYWYRQLPEEGLKFMVYLQKENIIDESGMPKERFSAEFPKEGPSILRIQQVVRGDSAAYFCASSVDFTDTQYFGPGTRLTVL.

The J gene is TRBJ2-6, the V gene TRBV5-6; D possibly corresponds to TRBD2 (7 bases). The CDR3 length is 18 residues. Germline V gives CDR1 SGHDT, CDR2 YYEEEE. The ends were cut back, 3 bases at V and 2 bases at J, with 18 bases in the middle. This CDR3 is CASSSPARGRAGANVLTF. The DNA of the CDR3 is TGTGCCAGCAGCTCTCCAGCGAGGGGGAGGGCTGGGGCCAACGTCCTGACTTTC.

The CDR3: CASSTRTGESYEQYF. DNA for the CDR3: TGTGCCAGCAGCACCCGGACAGGGGAATCCTACGAGCAGTACTTC. This chain links TRBV7-9 with TRBJ2-7; TRBD1 agrees at 9 bases. Germline V gives CDR1 SEHNR, CDR2 FQNEAQ (reference sequence). V gave up 5 bases and J gave up 1 base; unmatched junction bases: 6. This CDR3 has 15 amino acids.

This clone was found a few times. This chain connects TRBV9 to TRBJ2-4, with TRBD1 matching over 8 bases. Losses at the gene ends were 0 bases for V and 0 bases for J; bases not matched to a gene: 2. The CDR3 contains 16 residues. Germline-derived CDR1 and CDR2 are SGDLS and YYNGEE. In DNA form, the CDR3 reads TGTGCCAGCAGCGTAGGGACAGGGTTAGCCAAAAACATTCAGTACTTC. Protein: CASSVGTGLAKNIQYF. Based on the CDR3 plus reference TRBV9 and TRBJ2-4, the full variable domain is DSGVTQTPKHLITATGQRVTLRCSPRSGDLSVYWYQQSLDQGLQFLIQYYNGEERAKGNILERFSAQQFPDLHSELNLSSLELGDSALYFCASSVGTGLAKNIQYFGAGTRLSVL.

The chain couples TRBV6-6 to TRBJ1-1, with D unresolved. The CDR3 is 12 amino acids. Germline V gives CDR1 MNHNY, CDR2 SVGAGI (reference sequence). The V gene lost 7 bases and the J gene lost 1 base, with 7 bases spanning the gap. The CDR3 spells CASNLRNTEAFF. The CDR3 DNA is TGTGCCAGCAATCTCAGGAACACTGAAGCTTTCTTT.

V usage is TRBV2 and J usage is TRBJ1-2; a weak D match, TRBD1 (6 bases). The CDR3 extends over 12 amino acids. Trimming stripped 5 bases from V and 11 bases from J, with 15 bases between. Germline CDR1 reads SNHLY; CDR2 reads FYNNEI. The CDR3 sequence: CASSLRGLRYTF. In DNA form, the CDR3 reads TGTGCCAGCAGTCTCAGGGGCCTACGGTACACCTTC.

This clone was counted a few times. In nucleotides, the CDR3 is TGTGCCAGCAGCAAGGCACTAGCGGGGGGGCAAGAGACCCAGTACTTC. It is translated as CASSKALAGGQETQYF. The V gene is TRBV2, the J gene TRBJ2-5; 13 nucleotides agree with TRBD2. V shed 6 bases and J 2 bases; nucleotides not matched to a gene: 6. CDR3 size: 16 residues. Germline assignment: CDR1 SNHLY and CDR2 FYNNEI. Together with reference TRBV2 and TRBJ2-5, the CDR3 gives the full variable domain: EPEVTQTPSHQVTQMGQEVILRCVPISNHLYFYWYRQILGQKVEFLVSFYNNEISEKSEIFDDQFSVERPDGSNFTLKIRSTKLEDSAMYFCASSKALAGGQETQYFGPGTRLLVL.

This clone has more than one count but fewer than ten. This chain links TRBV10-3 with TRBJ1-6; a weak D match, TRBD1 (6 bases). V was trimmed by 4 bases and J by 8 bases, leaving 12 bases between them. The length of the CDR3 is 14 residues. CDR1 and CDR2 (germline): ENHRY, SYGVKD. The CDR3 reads CAISGGAGDSPLHF. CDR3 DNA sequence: TGTGCCATCAGTGGAGGGGCAGGGGATTCACCCCTCCACTTT.

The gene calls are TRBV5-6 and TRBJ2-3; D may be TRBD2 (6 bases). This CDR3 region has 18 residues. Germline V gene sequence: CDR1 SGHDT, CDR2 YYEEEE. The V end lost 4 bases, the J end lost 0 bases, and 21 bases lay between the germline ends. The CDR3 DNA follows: TGTGCCAGCAGCCACGTCTGGAGGGTCGAATGGAGCACAGATACGCAGTATTTT. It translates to CASSHVWRVEWSTDTQYF.

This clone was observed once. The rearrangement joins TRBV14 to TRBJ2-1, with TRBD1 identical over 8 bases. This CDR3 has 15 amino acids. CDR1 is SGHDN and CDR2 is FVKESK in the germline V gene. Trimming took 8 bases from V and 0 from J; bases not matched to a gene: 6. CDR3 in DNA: TGTGCCAGCCGAAGACAGGGGAGCTCCTACAATGAGCAGTTCTTC. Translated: CASRRQGSSYNEQFF.

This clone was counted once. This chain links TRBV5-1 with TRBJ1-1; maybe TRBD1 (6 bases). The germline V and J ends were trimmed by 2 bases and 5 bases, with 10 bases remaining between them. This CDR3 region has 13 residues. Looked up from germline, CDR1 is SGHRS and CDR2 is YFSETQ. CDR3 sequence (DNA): TGCGCCAGCAGCTTCACAGGGCGAACTGAAGCTTTCTTT. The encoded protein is CASSFTGRTEAFF.

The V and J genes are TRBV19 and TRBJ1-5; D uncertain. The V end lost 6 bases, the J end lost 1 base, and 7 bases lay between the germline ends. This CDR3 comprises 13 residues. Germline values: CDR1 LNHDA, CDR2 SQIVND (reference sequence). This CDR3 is CASRAPSNQPQHF. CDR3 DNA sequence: TGTGCCAGTAGGGCACCGAGCAATCAGCCCCAGCATTTT.

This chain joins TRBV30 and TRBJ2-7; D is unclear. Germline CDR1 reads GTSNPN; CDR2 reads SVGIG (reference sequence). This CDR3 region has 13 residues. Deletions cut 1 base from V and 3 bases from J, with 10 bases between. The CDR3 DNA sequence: TGTGCCTGGAGTGCAGGTCTCTACTACGAGCAGTACTTC. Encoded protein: CAWSAGLYYEQYF.

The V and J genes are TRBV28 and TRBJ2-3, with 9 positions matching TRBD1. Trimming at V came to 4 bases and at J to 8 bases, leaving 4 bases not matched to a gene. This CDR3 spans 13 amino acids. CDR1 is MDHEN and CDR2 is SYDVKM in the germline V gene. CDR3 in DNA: TGTGCCAGCAGTTCGGGACAGGGAGGTACGCAGTATTTT. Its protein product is CASSSGQGGTQYF.

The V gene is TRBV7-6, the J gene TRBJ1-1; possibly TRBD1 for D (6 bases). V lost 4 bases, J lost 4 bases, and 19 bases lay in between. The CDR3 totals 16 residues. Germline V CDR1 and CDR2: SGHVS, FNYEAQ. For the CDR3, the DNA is TGTGCCAGCAGCTCGACAGGACGGATAGAAGGCACTGAAGCTTTCTTT. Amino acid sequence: CASSSTGRIEGTEAFF.

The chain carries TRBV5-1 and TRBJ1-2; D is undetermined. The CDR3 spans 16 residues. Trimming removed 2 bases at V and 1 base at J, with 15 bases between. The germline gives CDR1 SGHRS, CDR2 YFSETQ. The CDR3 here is CASSFRVGKYNYGYTF. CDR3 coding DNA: TGCGCCAGCAGCTTCCGGGTCGGAAAATATAACTATGGCTACACCTTC.

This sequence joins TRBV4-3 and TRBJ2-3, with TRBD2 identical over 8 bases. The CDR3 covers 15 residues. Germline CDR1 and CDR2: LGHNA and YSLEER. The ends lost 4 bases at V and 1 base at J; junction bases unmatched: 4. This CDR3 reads CASSPQRGRTDTQYF. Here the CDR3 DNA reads TGCGCCAGCAGCCCTCAGCGGGGGCGCACAGATACGCAGTATTTT.

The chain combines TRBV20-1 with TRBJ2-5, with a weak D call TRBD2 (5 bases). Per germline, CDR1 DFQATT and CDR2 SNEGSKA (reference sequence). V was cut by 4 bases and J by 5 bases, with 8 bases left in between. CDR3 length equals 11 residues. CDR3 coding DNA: TGCAGTGCTATGGGGAGTGAGACCCAGTACTTC. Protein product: CSAMGSETQYF.

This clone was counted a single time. The CDR3 coding sequence is TGTGCCAGCTGCGGGACAGATAATTCACCCCTCCACTTT. Translated: CASCGTDNSPLHF. The chain has TRBV18 and TRBJ1-6; TRBD1 agrees at 7 bases. The CDR3 length is 13 residues. V lost 7 bases, J lost 5 bases, and 2 bases stayed unmatched. CDR1 KGHSH and CDR2 LQKENI come from the germline V gene.

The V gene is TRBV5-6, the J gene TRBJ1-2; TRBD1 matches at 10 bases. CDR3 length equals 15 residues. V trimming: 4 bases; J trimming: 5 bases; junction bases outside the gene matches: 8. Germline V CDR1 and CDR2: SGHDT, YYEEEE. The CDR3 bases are TGTGCCAGCAGCCCGCGACAGGGGGCCTATTATGGCTACACCTTC. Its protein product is CASSPRQGAYYGYTF.

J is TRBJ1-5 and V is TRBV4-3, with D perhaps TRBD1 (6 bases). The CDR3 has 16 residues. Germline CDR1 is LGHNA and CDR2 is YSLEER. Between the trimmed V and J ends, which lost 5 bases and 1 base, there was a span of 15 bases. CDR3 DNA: TGCGCCAGCAGCACATCGTTAGGGACAAGCAATCAGCCCCAGCATTTT. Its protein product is CASSTSLGTSNQPQHF.

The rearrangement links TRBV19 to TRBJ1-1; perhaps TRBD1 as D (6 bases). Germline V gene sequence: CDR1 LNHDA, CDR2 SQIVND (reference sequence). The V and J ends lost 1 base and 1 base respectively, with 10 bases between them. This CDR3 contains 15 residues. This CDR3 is CASSIVAGENTEAFF. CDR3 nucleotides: TGTGCCAGTAGTATAGTGGCAGGGGAGAACACTGAAGCTTTCTTT.

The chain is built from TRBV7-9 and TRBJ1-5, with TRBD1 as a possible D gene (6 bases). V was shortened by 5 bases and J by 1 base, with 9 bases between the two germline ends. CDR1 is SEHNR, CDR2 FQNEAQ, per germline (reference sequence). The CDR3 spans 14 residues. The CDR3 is CASSPQGSNQPQHF. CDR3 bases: TGTGCCAGCAGCCCGCAGGGGAGCAATCAGCCCCAGCATTTT.

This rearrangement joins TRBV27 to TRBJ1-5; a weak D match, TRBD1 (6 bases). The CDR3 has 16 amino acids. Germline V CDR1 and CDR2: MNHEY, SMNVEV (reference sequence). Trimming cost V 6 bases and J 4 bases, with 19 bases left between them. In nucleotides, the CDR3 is TGTGCCAGCAGGAACGTGGGGGGGGCGTCAAATCAGCCCCAGCATTTT. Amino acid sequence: CASRNVGGASNQPQHF.

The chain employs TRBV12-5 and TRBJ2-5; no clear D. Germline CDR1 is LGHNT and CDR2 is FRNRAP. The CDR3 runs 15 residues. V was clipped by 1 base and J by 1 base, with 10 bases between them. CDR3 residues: CASGLGQALQETQYF. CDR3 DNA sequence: TGTGCTAGTGGTTTGGGCCAGGCTCTCCAAGAGACCCAGTACTTC.